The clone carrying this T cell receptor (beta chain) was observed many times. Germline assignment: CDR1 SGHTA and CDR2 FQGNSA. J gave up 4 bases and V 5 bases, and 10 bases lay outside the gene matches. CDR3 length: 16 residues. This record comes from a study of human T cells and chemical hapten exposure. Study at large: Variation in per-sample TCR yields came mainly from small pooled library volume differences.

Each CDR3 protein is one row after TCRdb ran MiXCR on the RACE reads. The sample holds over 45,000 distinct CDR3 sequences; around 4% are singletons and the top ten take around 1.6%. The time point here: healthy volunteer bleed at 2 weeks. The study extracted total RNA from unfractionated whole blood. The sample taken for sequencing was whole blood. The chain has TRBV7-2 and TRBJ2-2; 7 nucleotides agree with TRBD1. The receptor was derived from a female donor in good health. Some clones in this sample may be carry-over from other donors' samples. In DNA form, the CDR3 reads TGTGCCAGCAGCACCCGACAGGGTTCAGGCACCGGGGAGCTGTTTTTT. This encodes CASSTRQGSGTGELFF.